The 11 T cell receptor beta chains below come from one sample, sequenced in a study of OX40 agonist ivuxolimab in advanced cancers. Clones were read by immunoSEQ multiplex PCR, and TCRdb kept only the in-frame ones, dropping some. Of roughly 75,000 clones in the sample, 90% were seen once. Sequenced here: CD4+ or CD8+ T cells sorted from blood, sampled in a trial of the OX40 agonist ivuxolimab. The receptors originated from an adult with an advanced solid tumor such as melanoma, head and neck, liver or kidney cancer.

CDR3 nucleotide sequence: TGTGCCAGCTCACCATTGGGACTAGCTCAAGAGACCCAGTACTTC. The encoded protein is CASSPLGLAQETQYF. The chain joins TRBV18 to TRBJ2-5; TRBD2 agrees at 9 bases. The CDR3 consists of 15 residues. The V and J ends lost 2 bases and 2 bases, in that order; junction bases with no gene match: 3. The V gene's germline CDR1 is KGHSH and CDR2 LQKENI.

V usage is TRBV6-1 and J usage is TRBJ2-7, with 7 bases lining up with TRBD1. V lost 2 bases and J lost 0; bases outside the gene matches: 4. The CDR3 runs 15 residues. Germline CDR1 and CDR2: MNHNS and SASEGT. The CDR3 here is CASSERAGGSYEQYF. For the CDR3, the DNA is TGTGCCAGCAGTGAAAGGGCAGGGGGCTCCTACGAGCAGTACTTC.

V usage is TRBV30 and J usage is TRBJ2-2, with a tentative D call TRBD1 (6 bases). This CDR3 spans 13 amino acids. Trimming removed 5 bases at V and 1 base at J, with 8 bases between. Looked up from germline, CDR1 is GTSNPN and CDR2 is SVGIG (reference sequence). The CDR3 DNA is TGTGCCTGGTCGGGACAGAACACCGGGGAGCTGTTTTTT. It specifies CAWSGQNTGELFF.

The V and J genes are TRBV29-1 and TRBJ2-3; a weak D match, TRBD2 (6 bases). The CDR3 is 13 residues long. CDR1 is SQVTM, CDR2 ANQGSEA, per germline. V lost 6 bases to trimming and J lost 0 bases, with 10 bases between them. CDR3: CSVEGPSTDTQYF. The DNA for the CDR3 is TGCAGCGTGGAGGGCCCTAGCACAGATACGCAGTATTTT.

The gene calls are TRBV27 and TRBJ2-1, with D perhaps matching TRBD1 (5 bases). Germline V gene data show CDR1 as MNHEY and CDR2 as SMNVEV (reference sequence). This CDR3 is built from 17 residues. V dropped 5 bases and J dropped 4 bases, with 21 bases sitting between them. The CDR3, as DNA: TGTGCCAGCAGTCCATATGGAAGGCAGGGAAGGTACAATGAGCAGTTCTTC. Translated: CASSPYGRQGRYNEQFF.

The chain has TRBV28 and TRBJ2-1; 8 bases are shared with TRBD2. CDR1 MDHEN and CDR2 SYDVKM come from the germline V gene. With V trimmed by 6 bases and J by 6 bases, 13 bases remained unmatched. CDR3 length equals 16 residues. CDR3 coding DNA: TGTGCCAGCAGGGGGTCGGGTAGCGGGACAACCAATGAGCAGTTCTTC. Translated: CASRGSGSGTTNEQFF.

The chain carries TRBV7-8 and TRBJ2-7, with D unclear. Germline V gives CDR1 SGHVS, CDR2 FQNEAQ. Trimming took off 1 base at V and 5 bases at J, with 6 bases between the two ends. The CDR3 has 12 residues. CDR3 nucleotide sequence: TGTGCCAGCAGCTTAGTTCCTCACGAGCAGTACTTC. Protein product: CASSLVPHEQYF.

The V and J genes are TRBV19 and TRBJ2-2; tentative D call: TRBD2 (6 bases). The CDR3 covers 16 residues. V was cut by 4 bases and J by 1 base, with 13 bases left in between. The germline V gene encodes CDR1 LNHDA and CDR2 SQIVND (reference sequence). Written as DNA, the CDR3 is TGTGCCAGTAGTAACTATGGGAGGAGGAACACCGGGGAGCTGTTTTTT. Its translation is CASSNYGRRNTGELFF.

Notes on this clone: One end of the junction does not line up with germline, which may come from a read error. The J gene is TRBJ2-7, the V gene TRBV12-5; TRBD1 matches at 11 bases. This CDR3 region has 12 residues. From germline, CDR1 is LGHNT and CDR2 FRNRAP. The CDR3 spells CAGGQGAGEQYF. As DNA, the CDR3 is TGTGCTGGTGGACAGGGGGCGGGCGAGCAGTACTTC. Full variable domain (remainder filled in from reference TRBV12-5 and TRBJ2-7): DARVTQTPRHKVTEMGQEVTMRCQPILGHNTVFWYRQTMMQGLELLAYFRNRAPLDDSGMPKDRFSAEMPDATLATLKIQPSEPRDSAVYFCAGGQGAGEQYFGPGTRLTVT.

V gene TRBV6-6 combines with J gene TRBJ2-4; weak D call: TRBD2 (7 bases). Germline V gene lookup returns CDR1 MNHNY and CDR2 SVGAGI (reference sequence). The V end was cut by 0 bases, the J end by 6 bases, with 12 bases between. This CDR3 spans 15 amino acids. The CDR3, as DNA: TGTGCCAGCAGTTACTCGGGGGGGCCCTCAAACATTCAGTACTTC. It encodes CASSYSGGPSNIQYF.

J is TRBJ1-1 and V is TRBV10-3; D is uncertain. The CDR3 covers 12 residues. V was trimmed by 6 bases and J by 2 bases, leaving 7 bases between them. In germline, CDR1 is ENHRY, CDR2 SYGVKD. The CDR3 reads CAISLGNTEAFF. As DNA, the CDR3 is TGTGCCATCAGCCTTGGAAACACTGAAGCTTTCTTT.